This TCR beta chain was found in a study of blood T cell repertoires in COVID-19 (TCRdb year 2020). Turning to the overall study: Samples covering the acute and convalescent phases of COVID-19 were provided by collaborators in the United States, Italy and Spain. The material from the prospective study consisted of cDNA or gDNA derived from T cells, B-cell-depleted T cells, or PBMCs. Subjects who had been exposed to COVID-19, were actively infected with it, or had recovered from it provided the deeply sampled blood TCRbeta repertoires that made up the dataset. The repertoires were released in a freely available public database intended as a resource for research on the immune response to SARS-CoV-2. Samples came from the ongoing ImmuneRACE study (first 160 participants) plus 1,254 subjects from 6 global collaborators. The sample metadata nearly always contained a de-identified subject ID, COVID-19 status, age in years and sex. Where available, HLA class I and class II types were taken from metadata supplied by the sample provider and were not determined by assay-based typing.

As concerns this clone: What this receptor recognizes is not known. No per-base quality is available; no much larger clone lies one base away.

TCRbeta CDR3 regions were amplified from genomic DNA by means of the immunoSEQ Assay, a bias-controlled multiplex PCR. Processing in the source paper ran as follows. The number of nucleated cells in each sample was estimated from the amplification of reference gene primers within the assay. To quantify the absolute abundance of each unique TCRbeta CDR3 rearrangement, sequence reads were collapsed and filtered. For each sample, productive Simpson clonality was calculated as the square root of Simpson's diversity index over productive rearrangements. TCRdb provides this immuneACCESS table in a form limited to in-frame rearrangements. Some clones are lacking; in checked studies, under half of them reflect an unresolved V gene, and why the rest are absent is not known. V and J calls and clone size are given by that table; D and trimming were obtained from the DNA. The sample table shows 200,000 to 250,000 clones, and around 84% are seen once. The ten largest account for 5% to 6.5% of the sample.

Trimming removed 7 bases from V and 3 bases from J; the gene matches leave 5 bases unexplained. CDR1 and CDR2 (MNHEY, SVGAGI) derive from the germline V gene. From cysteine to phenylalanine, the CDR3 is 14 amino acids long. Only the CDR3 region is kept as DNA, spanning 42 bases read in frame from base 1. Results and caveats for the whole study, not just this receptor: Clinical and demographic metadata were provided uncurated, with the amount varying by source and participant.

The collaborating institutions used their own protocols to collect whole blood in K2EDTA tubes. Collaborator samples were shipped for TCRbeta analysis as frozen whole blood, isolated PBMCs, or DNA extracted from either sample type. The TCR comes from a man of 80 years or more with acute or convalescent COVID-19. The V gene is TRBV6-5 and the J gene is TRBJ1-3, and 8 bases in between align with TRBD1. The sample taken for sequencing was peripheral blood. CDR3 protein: CASKQGAYGNTIYF. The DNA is TGTGCCAGCAAGCAGGGGGCTTATGGAAACACCATATATTTT.